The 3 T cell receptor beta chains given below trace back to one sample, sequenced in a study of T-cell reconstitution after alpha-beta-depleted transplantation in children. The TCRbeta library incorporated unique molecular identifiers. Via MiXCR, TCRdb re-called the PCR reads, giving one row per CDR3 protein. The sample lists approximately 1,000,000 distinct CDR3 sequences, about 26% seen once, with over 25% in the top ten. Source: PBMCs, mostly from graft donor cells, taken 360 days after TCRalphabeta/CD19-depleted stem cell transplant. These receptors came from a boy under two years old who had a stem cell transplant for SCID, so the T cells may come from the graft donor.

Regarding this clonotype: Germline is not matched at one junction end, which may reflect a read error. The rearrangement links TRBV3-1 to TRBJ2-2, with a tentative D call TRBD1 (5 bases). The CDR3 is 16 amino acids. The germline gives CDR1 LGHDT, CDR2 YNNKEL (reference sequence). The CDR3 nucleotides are TGTGCCAGCAGTCAAGGGGCAGAGGAGAACACCGGGGAGCTGTTTTTT. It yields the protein CASSQGAEENTGELFF.

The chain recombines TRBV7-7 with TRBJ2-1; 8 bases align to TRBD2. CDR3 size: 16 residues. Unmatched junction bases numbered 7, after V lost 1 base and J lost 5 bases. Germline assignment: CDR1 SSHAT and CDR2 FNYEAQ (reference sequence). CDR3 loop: CASSLGVGSGNNEQFF. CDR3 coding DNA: TGTGCCAGCAGCTTAGGGGTGGGTAGCGGGAACAATGAGCAGTTCTTC.

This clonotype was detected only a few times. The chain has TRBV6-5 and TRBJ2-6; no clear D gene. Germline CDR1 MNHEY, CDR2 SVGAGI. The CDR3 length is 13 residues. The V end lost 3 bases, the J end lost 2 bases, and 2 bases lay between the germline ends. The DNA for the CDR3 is TGTGCCAGCAGTTATACTGGGGCCAACGTCCTGACTTTC. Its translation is CASSYTGANVLTF.